This is a list of T cell receptor beta chains from one sample in a study of Ad26.COV2.S vaccination and SARS-CoV-2 variants. The assay was immunoSEQ multiplex PCR, and TCRdb's table has in-frame clones only and misses some. The sample includes about 680,000 clones, about 89% seen only once; the top ten take around 1.4%. The sample was peripheral blood, taken in a trial of Ad26.COV2.S vaccine versus placebo. These receptors were obtained from a person aged 18-65 years who received the Ad26.COV2.S COVID-19 vaccine or a placebo. The CDR3 runs from the conserved cysteine through the conserved F or W. Each record gives: clone size, V gene, D gene, J gene, CDR3 DNA, CDR3 protein. A D gene is named only where the DNA matches it firmly. Clone size appears in some rows only: once, few, many, or a class for an expanded clone.

abundance: NA; v_gene: TRBV7-9; d_gene: TRBD1; j_gene: TRBJ1-4; CDR3nt: TGTGCCAGCAGCTTATTGTACAGGGGAACTAATGAAAAACTGTTTTTT; CDR3aa: CASSLLYRGTNEKLFF
abundance: NA; v_gene: TRBV4-2; d_gene: NA; j_gene: TRBJ2-7; CDR3nt: TGTGCCAGCAGCCAAGAGGCTGGGGGCAGGGGCTCCTACGAGCAGTACTTC; CDR3aa: CASSQEAGGRGSYEQYF
abundance: few; v_gene: TRBV19; d_gene: NA; j_gene: TRBJ2-7; CDR3nt: TGTGCCAGTAGGACGGACAGTACCTACGAGCAGTACTTC; CDR3aa: CASRTDSTYEQYF
abundance: NA; v_gene: TRBV7-8; d_gene: TRBD1; j_gene: TRBJ1-1; CDR3nt: TGTGCCAGCAGCTTAGAGGACAGGGGTCGGGCTGAAGCTTTCTTT; CDR3aa: CASSLEDRGRAEAFF
abundance: few; v_gene: TRBV7-9; d_gene: TRBD1; j_gene: TRBJ1-5; CDR3nt: TGTGCCAGCAGCTTAGGACAGGGGAATATTAATCAGCCCCAGCATTTT; CDR3aa: CASSLGQGNINQPQHF
abundance: NA; v_gene: TRBV28; d_gene: NA; j_gene: TRBJ2-5; CDR3nt: TGTGCCAGCAGTTTCACGCCGAGGTCGGAGACCCAGTACTTC; CDR3aa: CASSFTPRSETQYF
abundance: NA; v_gene: TRBV11-3; d_gene: NA; j_gene: TRBJ2-3; CDR3nt: TGTGCCAGCAGCTCACGGGGGACAGCAGATACGCAGTATTTT; CDR3aa: CASSSRGTADTQYF
abundance: NA; v_gene: TRBV7-2; d_gene: TRBD1; j_gene: TRBJ2-7; CDR3nt: TGTGCCAGCAGCTCGAGTGGACAGGGGGCGGGAGAGCAGTACTTC; CDR3aa: CASSSSGQGAGEQYF
abundance: NA; v_gene: TRBV9; d_gene: TRBD1; j_gene: TRBJ2-2; CDR3nt: TGTGCCAGCAGCGCGACGCCAGGGGGCGCGACAGGGACCGGGGAGCTGTTTTTT; CDR3aa: CASSATPGGATGTGELFF
abundance: NA; v_gene: TRBV15; d_gene: NA; j_gene: TRBJ2-6; CDR3nt: TGTGCCACCAGCAGAGATCTCTCGGGGACTGGGGCCAACGTCCTGACTTTC; CDR3aa: CATSRDLSGTGANVLTF
abundance: NA; v_gene: TRBV5-4; d_gene: TRBD2; j_gene: TRBJ2-1; CDR3nt: TGTGCCAGCAGCCTACTAGCGGGGGTCATTTATGAGCAGTTCTTC; CDR3aa: CASSLLAGVIYEQFF
abundance: NA; v_gene: TRBV14; d_gene: NA; j_gene: TRBJ1-2; CDR3nt: TGTGCCAGCAGCCCAGGCTTGTCAGTTCTAAGTTATGGCTACACCTTC; CDR3aa: CASSPGLSVLSYGYTF
abundance: NA; v_gene: TRBV7-3; d_gene: NA; j_gene: TRBJ2-1; CDR3nt: TGTGCCAGCAGCCCCCCCGGCAGCTCCTACAATGAGCAGTTCTTC; CDR3aa: CASSPPGSSYNEQFF
abundance: NA; v_gene: TRBV7-9; d_gene: NA; j_gene: TRBJ1-1; CDR3nt: TGTGCCAGCAGCGTTGGGGCGAACACTGAAGCTTTCTTT; CDR3aa: CASSVGANTEAFF
abundance: NA; v_gene: TRBV7-2; d_gene: NA; j_gene: TRBJ2-2; CDR3nt: TGTGCCAGCAGCTTAGGACGGACCGGGGAGCTGTTTTTT; CDR3aa: CASSLGRTGELFF